This TCR beta chain was found in a study of blood T cell repertoires in COVID-19. Each participant's cohort was designated according to participant-reported clinical history. Study processing details: Scientists estimated how many nucleated cells there were by amplifying reference gene primers. TCRdb's copy holds only in-frame clones and misses some; the assay was immunoSEQ multiplex PCR. The D gene and trimming were derived from the DNA, and the V and J assignments and clone size from that table. The data contain approximately 150,000 clones, 84% of them singletons. The source of this sequence is a woman aged 45 to 65 with acute COVID-19. Sequenced: PBMCs or T cells enriched from blood (not recorded which).

The CDR3 DNA reads TGTGCCAGCAGCTTAATCGCGTCTGGGGCCAACGTCCTGACTTTC. This sequence encodes CASSLIASGANVLTF. The chain recombines TRBV7-3 with TRBJ2-6; D gene unclear. Trimming removed 1 base at V and 1 base at J, with 5 bases between. This CDR3 has 15 residues. The germline V gene has CDR1 SGHTA and CDR2 FQGTGA.